These 6 T cell receptor beta chains were sequenced from one sample in a study of T-cell memory formation after mild COVID-19. TCRdb itself ran the 5' RACE reads through MiXCR, one entry per CDR3 protein. The sample consists of hundreds of thousands of distinct CDR3 sequences, approximately 15% of them appearing once. The sequencing sample was made of PBMCs or a T cell subset sorted from them (not recorded which). These receptors were collected from a man aged 18 to 35 who had mild COVID-19 (a few samples of this study predate the infection). Cell type and time point are not known.

At least ten counts were recorded for this clonotype. The chain employs TRBV7-8 and TRBJ2-2; D unresolved. V dropped 3 bases and J dropped 3 bases, with 11 bases sitting between them. This CDR3 is built from 15 residues. Looked up from germline, CDR1 is SGHVS and CDR2 is FQNEAQ. CDR3 region: CASSFADTHTGELFF. In nucleotides, the CDR3 is TGTGCCAGCAGCTTCGCCGATACCCACACCGGGGAGCTGTTTTTT.

The J gene is TRBJ1-1, the V gene TRBV20-1; no clear D. The V end was cut by 5 bases, the J end by 0 bases, with 10 bases between. The CDR3 is 13 residues long. Germline V CDR1 and CDR2: DFQATT, SNEGSKA (reference sequence). CDR3 nucleotides: TGCAGTGCTCCGGGCCGGGTGAACACTGAAGCTTTCTTT. Protein product: CSAPGRVNTEAFF.

The chain couples TRBV12-3 or TRBV12-4 to TRBJ1-1, with TRBD1 matching 7 bases. The V gene end was trimmed by 6 bases and the J gene end by 5 bases; junction bases not matched to a gene: 9. This CDR3 is 14 amino acids long. CDR3 DNA: TGTGCCAGCAGCCCTAACAGGGGAAGGACTGAAGCTTTCTTT. Protein product: CASSPNRGRTEAFF.

This sequence joins TRBV29-1 and TRBJ2-2; 12 bases are a match to TRBD1. The germline CDR1 and CDR2 sequences are SQVTM and ANQGSEA. This CDR3 contains 14 residues. Losses at the gene ends were 7 bases for V and 6 bases for J; bases not matched to a gene: 6. CDR3 bases: TGCAGCGCCGCCGGGACAGGGGGCCCCGGGGAGCTGTTTTTT. Protein: CSAAGTGGPGELFF.

This clonotype was observed a handful of times. It may be a read error: a sequence one base away is much more abundant. V is TRBV27 and J is TRBJ1-2; D not resolved. The CDR3 spans 12 residues. Per the germline V gene, CDR1 is MNHEY and CDR2 is SMNVEV (reference sequence). The V end was cut by 4 bases, the J end by 0 bases, with 3 bases between. The CDR3 DNA is TGTGCCAGCAGTTCCTCTAACTATGGCTACACCTTC. The encoded protein is CASSSSNYGYTF.

This clonotype was detected only a few times. V gene TRBV6-2 or TRBV6-3 combines with J gene TRBJ2-5; 14 nucleotides agree with TRBD2. This CDR3 is 16 amino acids long. The V gene's germline CDR1 is MNHEY and CDR2 SVGEGT. V lost 6 bases, J lost 3 bases, and 6 bases stayed unmatched. CDR3: CASSYGLAGGEETQYF. The DNA of the CDR3 is TGTGCCAGCAGCTACGGACTAGCGGGGGGCGAAGAGACCCAGTACTTC.